A single sample gave rise to the 11 T cell receptor delta chains below, sequenced in a study of γδ T cells in repeated Plasmodium falciparum infection. Bulk repertoires came from Vgamma9/Vdelta2+ or Vdelta2-negative gammadelta T cells flow-sorted from PBMC. TCRdb reprocessed the multiplex PCR reads through CATT. This table has 85,000 to 90,000 delta-chain clones, roughly 1.4% appearing once. The sequenced material came from gamma-delta T cells from blood. Receptor source: a pool of human donors (malaria-infected and uninfected, not separated).

This clone was found a few times. The chain is built from TRDV1 and TRDJ1; 8 bases fit TRDD3. The CDR3 extends over 15 amino acids. After removal of 1 base from V and 7 bases from J, the junction contained 8 bases not matched to a gene. Germline V gene sequence: CDR1 TSWWSYY, CDR2 QGS. The chain's CDR3 is CALGEPCVLGVKLIF. The CDR3 region has the DNA TGTGCTCTTGGGGAACCTTGCGTACTGGGGGTTAAACTCATCTTT.

Of note for this clone: TCRdb's listed protein matches a much larger clone and diverges from this DNA's translation at residue 4, likely through a read error; the protein shown comes from the DNA. The chain joins TRDV2 to TRDJ3; TRDD3 might be the D (5 bases). TCRdb lists no J gene, so it was determined here by aligning the DNA to germline. This CDR3 has 15 amino acids. Trimming shortened V by 5 bases and J by 5 bases, and 12 bases separated the two germline ends. Germline-derived CDR1 and CDR2 are GEAIGNYY and EKD. CDR3 sequence: CACGSLLGDTRQMFF. The CDR3 coding sequence is TGTGCCTGTGGCTCCTTACTGGGGGACACCCGACAGATGTTTTTC.

The sample holds a few counts of this clone. The protein that TCRdb holds for this DNA derives from a much larger clone and differs from the translated DNA at residue 9, which likely indicates a read error; the protein shown here is translated from the DNA. The V gene is TRDV1, but the J gene lacks a call; the table's D call TRDD3 went unverified against the DNA. This CDR3 spans 24 amino acids. From germline, CDR1 is TSWWSYY and CDR2 QGS. CDR3 DNA: TGTGCTCTTGGGGAAAATGAAAGGCTTCCCCATCAGTACTGGGGGATACCTGTGACAGCACAACTTTTCTTT. Translated: CALGENERLPHQYWGIPVTAQLFF.

This clone has at least ten counts. This same CDR3 is encoded by further DNA sequences in the sample. This chain joins TRDV1 and TRDJ1; TRDD3 is a possible D gene (6 bases). The CDR3 is made up of 23 amino acids. CDR1 and CDR2 from the germline V gene are TSWWSYY and QGS. Deletions cut 6 bases from V and 0 bases from J, with 38 bases between. CDR3 sequence reads: CALGDSTSEGWGSLMGYTDKLIF. The CDR3 DNA reads as TGTGCTCTTGGTGACTCAACTTCCGAGGGGTGGGGATCTCTTATGGGGTACACCGATAAACTCATCTTT.

As to this clone: The protein that TCRdb holds for this DNA derives from a much larger clone and differs from the translated DNA at residue 19, which likely indicates a read error; the protein shown here is translated from the DNA. V gene assignment gives TRDV1, but the J gene was left uncalled; the DNA was not compared with TRDD3, the D call given in the table. The CDR3 spans 21 residues. Germline assignment: CDR1 TSWWSYY and CDR2 QGS. The CDR3 is CALGPQFFLFRGIRDTDKPIF. The CDR3 DNA follows: TGTGCTCTTGGGCCTCAATTCTTCCTATTTAGGGGGATACGCGATACCGATAAACCCATCTTT.

This clone has a handful of counts. With a far larger clone one base away, a read error is the likely cause. The same CDR3 is also encoded by other DNA sequences in this sample. The rearrangement uses TRDV1 and TRDJ1, with TRDD2 identical over 7 bases. With V trimmed by 1 base and J by 1 base, 21 bases remained unmatched. CDR3 length: 21 residues. Per germline, CDR1 TSWWSYY and CDR2 QGS. The CDR3 region is CALGEPIPTQRDEGPTDKLIF. As DNA, the CDR3 is TGTGCTCTTGGGGAACCTATTCCTACCCAGCGTGATGAAGGTCCCACCGATAAACTCATCTTT.

A few counts support this clone. The amino acid sequence in TCRdb belongs to a much larger clone and departs from this DNA's translation at residue 13, likely a sequencing read error; the sequence shown is translated from the DNA. The rearrangement uses TRDV2 and TRDJ3, with 12 nucleotides matching TRDD3. The J gene is absent in TCRdb and was assigned here via DNA matching to germline. The CDR3 spans 18 residues. Germline CDR1 GEAIGNYY, CDR2 EKD. For the CDR3, the DNA is TGTGCCTGGACCACTGGGGGATACCCCTCCTGGGACGCCCGACAGATGTTTTTC. Translation: CAWTTGGYPSWDARQMFF.

On this clone: Translating this DNA gives a protein that differs at residue 4 from the TCRdb one, which belongs to a much larger clone; a read error is likely, and the protein shown is this translation. The chain employs TRDV2 and TRDJ1; TRDD3 matches at 13 bases. The J gene, absent from TCRdb, was called here by matching the DNA to germline. Germline CDR1 and CDR2: GEAIGNYY and EKD. Trimming at V came to 5 bases and at J to 1 base, leaving 6 bases not matched to a gene. This CDR3 region has 16 residues. The CDR3 is CACVVLGDTSTDKLIF. CDR3 in DNA: TGTGCCTGTGTCGTACTGGGGGATACGAGCACCGATAAACTCATCTTT.

This clone was detected many times. This sequence is one base from a far larger clone and is likely a read error. The identical CDR3 is also encoded by other nucleotide sequences in the sample. The chain employs TRDV1 and TRDJ1; 7 bases line up with TRDD3. V shed 4 bases, J shed 7 bases, and the junction held 15 bases outside the gene matches. Germline lookup yields CDR1 TSWWSYY and CDR2 QGS. This CDR3 spans 16 amino acids. The CDR3 coding sequence is TGTGCTCTTGGGGCCAAACCCATCGTGCTGGGGGGTAAACTCATCTTT. Protein: CALGAKPIVLGGKLIF.

Notes on this clone: The protein in TCRdb stems from a much larger clone and differs at residue 4 from this DNA's translation, likely a read error; here the protein is translated from the DNA. The rearrangement joins TRDV2 to TRDJ1; D possibly corresponds to TRDD3 (5 bases). CDR3 length: 15 residues. V was shortened by 6 bases and J by 2 bases, with 18 bases between the two germline ends. CDR1 GEAIGNYY and CDR2 EKD come from the germline V gene. The CDR3 loop reads CACNQISRGTDKLIF. CDR3 nucleotides: TGTGCCTGTAACCAAATTTCCCGGGGAACCGATAAACTCATCTTT.

In this sample, this clone turned up a few times. The TCRdb protein, from a much larger clone, departs from this DNA's translation at residue 3, likely by read error; the protein shown derives from the DNA. The chain combines TRDV1 with TRDJ1; 13 bases are a match to TRDD3. TCRdb offers no J gene call, so here the DNA was matched to germline to obtain one. CDR1 is TSWWSYY and CDR2 is QGS in the germline V gene. This CDR3 is built from 24 residues. The CDR3 spells CAPGELMGHSRWGLGDTDTDKLIF. The CDR3 bases are TGTGCTCCTGGGGAACTAATGGGTCATTCCCGCTGGGGACTGGGGGATACGGACACCGATAAACTCATCTTT.